This T cell receptor (beta chain) originates from a study of blood T cell repertoires in COVID-19. In the study overall: Sources were T cells, B-cell-depleted T cells, or PBMCs; the material itself was cDNA or gDNA.

TCRdb's table, derived via immunoSEQ multiplex PCR, lists solely in-frame clones and lacks some. The repertoire holds 170,000 or so clones, with 70% to 85% as singletons. The V gene's germline CDR1 is GTSNPN and CDR2 SVGIG (reference sequence). CDR3 length: 12 residues. Trimming removed 3 bases from V and 7 bases from J, with 12 bases in between. Everyone who took part was 18 to 89 years old, and they came from about two dozen US areas. Cohorts were based on clinical histories the participants reported. Symptom resolution, clearance, or two negative PCRs marked donors in Cohort 3 as recovered. V usage is TRBV30 and J usage is TRBJ1-2, with D hard to call. Sequencing was performed on PBMCs or T cells enriched from blood (not recorded which). This clonotype was sampled from a woman aged 45-65 years who had recovered from COVID-19. The CDR3, as DNA: TGTGCCTGGAGCGCGGGAAGTGGTGGCTACACCTTC. Translating it yields CAWSAGSGGYTF.